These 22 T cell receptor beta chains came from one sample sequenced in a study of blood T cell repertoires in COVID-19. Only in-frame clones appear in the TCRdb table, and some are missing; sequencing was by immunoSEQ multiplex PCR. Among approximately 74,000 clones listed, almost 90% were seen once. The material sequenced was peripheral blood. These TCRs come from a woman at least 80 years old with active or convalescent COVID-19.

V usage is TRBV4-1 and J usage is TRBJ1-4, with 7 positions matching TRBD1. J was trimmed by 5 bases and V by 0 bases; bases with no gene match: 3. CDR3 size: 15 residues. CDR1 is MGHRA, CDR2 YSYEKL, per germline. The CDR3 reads CASSQEGTVNEKLFF. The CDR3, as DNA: TGCGCCAGCAGCCAAGAAGGGACAGTCAATGAAAAACTGTTTTTT.

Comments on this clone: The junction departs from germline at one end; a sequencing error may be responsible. CDR3 protein: CASSLEGRGGTEAFF. The CDR3 bases are TGTGCCAGTAGTCTAGAAGGGAGAGGTGGCACTGAAGCTTTCTTT. V and J are TRBV19 and TRBJ1-1; D not resolved. CDR3 length: 15 residues. Germline assignment: CDR1 LNHDA and CDR2 SQIVND (reference sequence).

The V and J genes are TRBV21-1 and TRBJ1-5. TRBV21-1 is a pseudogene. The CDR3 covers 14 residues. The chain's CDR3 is CASSKGGPNQPQHF. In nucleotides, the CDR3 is TGTGCCAGCAGCAAAGGAGGGCCGAATCAGCCCCAGCATTTT.

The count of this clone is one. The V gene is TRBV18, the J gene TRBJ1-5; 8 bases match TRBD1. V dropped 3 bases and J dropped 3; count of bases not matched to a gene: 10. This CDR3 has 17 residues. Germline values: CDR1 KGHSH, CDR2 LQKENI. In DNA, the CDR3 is TGTGCCAGCTCACCGCTTAGCAGGGGGCTGTCCAATCAGCCCCAGCATTTT. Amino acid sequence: CASSPLSRGLSNQPQHF.

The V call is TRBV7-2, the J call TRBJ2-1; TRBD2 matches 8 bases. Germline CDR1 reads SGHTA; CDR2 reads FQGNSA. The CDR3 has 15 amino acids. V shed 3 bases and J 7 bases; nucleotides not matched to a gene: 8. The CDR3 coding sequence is TGTGCCAGCAGCTTTTATGCGGGGGGCCGGAATGAGCAGTTCTTC. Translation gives CASSFYAGGRNEQFF.

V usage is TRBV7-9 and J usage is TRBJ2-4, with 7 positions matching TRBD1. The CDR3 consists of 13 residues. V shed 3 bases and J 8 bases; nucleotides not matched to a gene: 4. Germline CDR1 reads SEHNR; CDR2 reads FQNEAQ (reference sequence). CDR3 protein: CASSFRQGDIQYF. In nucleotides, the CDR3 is TGTGCCAGCAGCTTCCGACAGGGCGACATTCAGTACTTC.

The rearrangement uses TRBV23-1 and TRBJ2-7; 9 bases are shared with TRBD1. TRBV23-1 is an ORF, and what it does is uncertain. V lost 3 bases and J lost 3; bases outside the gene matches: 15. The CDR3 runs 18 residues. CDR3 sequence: CASSHWAHRDRDVYEQYF. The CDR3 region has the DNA TGCGCCAGCAGTCACTGGGCCCACCGGGACAGGGATGTCTACGAGCAGTACTTC.

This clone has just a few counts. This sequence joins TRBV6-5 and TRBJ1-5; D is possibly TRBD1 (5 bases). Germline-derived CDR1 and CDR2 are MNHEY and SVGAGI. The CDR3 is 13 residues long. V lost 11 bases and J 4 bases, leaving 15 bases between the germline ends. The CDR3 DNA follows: TGTGCCGAAGGGGCTAAAGTAAATCAGCCCCAGCATTTT. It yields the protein CAEGAKVNQPQHF.

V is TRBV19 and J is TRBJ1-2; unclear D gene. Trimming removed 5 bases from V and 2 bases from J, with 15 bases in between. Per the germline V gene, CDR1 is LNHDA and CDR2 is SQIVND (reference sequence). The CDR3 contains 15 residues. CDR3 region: CASSSPVEGNYGYTF. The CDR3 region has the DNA TGTGCCAGTAGTTCCCCCGTAGAGGGCAACTATGGCTACACCTTC.

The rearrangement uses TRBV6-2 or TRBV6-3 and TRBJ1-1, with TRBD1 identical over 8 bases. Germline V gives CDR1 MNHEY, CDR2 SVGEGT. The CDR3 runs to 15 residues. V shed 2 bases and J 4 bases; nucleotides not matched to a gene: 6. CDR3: CASSYPTGEGTEAFF. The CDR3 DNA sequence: TGTGCCAGCAGTTACCCGACAGGGGAAGGCACTGAAGCTTTCTTT.

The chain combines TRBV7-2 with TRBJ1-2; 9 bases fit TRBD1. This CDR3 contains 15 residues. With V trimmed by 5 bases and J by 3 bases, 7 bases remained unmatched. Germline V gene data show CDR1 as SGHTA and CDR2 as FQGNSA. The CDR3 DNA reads TGTGCCAGCAGCATACAACAGGGGGCATACTATGGCTACACCTTC. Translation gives CASSIQQGAYYGYTF. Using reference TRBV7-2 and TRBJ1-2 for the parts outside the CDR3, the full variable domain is GAGVSQSPSNKVTEKGKDVELRCDPISGHTALYWYRQSLGQGLEFLIYFQGNSAPDKSGLPSDRFSAERTGGSVSTLTIQRTQQEDSAVYLCASSIQQGAYYGYTFGSGTRLTVV.

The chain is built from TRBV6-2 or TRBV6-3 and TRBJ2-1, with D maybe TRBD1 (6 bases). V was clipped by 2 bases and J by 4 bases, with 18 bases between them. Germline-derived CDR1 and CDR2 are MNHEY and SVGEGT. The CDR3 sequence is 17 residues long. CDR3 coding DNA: TGTGCCAGCAGTTACCCACCCCTGGGGGCCGTTTACAATGAGCAGTTCTTC. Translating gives CASSYPPLGAVYNEQFF.

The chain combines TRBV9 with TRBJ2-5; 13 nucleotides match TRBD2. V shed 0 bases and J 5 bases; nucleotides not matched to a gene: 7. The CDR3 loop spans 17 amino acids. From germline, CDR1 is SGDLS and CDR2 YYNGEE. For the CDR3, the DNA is TGTGCCAGCAGCGTAGGGAGGACTAGCGGGAGCCGGGAGACCCAGTACTTC. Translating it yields CASSVGRTSGSRETQYF.

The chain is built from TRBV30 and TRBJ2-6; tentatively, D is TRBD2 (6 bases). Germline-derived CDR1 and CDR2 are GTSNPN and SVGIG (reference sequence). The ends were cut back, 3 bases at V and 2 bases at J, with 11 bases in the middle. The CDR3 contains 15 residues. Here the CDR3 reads CAWSGGRAGANVLTF. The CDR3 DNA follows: TGTGCCTGGAGCGGGGGACGGGCTGGGGCCAACGTCCTGACTTTC. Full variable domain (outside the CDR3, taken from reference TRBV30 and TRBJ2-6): SQTIHQWPATLVQPVGSPLSLECTVEGTSNPNLYWYRQAAGRGLQLLFYSVGIGQISSEVPQNLSASRPQDRQFILSSKKLLLSDSGFYLCAWSGGRAGANVLTFGAGSRLTVL.

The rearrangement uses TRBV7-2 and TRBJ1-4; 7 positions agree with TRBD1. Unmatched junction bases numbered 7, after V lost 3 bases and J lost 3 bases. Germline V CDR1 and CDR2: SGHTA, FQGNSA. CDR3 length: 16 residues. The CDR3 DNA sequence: TGTGCCAGCAGCTTTAGACAGGGCACGGCTAATGAAAAACTGTTTTTT. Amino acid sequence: CASSFRQGTANEKLFF.

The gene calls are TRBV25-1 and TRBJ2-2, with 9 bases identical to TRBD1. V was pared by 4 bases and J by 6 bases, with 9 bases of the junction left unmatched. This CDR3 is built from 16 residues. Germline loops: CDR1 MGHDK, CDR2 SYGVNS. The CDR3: CASSAPGTGWPGELFF. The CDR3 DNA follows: TGTGCCAGCAGTGCCCCCGGGACAGGGTGGCCCGGGGAGCTGTTTTTT.

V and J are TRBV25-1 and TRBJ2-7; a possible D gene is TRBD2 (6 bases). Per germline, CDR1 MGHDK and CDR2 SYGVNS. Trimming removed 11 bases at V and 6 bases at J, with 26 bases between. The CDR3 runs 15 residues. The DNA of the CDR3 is TGTGCCTCACGGCGTGGAGGAGGGCCCCTGGCCGAGCAGTACTTC. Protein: CASRRGGGPLAEQYF.

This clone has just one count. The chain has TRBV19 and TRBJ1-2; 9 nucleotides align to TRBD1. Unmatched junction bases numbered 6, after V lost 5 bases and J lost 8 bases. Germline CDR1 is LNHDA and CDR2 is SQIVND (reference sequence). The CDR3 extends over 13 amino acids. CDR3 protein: CASSPDRGGGYTF. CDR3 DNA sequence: TGTGCCAGTAGTCCGGACAGGGGTGGAGGCTACACCTTC.

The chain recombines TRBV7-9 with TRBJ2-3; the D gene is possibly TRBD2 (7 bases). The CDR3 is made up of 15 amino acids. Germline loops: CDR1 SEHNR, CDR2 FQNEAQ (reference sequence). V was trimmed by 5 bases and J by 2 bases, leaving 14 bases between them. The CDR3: CASSPGAGDTDTQYF. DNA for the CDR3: TGTGCCAGCAGCCCGGGGGCGGGGGACACAGATACGCAGTATTTT.

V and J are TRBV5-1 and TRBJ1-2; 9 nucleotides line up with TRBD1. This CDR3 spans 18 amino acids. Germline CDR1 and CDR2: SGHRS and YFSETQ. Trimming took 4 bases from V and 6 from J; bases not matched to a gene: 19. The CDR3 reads CASSPQSPGQGVGNGYTF. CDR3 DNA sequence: TGCGCCAGCAGCCCCCAATCTCCGGGACAGGGTGTAGGAAATGGCTACACCTTC.

CDR3: CASSSRGGGIYNEQFF. CDR3 sequence (DNA): TGTGCCAGCAGCTCAAGAGGTGGGGGGATCTACAATGAGCAGTTCTTC. This sequence joins TRBV7-9 and TRBJ2-1, with D possibly being TRBD2 (6 bases). Germline V gene lookup returns CDR1 SEHNR and CDR2 FQNEAQ (reference sequence). V was shortened by 4 bases and J by 3 bases, with 16 bases between the two germline ends. The CDR3 sequence is 16 residues long.

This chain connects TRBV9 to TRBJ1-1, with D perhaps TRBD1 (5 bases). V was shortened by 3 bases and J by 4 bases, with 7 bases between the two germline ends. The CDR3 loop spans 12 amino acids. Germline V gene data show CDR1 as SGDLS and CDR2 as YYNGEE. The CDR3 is CASSAQGTEAFF. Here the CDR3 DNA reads TGTGCCAGCAGCGCCCAGGGCACTGAAGCTTTCTTT.